This TCR beta chain was captured by sequencing in a study of technical replicates of blood from a few donors. The CDR3 consists of 14 residues. Trimming cost V 4 bases and J 1 base, with 9 bases left between them. Germline CDR1 and CDR2: SGHTA and FQGTGA. TCRdb keeps only in-frame clones here, not all; method: immunoSEQ multiplex PCR. The sample shows tens of thousands of clones, about 97% of them seen only once. The chain combines TRBV7-3 with TRBJ2-3, with D maybe TRBD1 (5 bases). Sequencing was done on a sample of T cells isolated from PBMCs. The TCR comes from a human donor in good health. CDR3 amino acids: CASSSSQGTDTQYF. CDR3 in DNA: TGTGCCAGCAGCTCCTCACAGGGCACAGATACGCAGTATTTT.